These 3 T cell receptor beta chains share one sample of origin, sequenced in a study of T cell responses to AZD1222 COVID-19 vaccine. The repertoire was sequenced with immunoSEQ multiplex PCR; TCRdb's copy has only in-frame clones and lacks some. Seen here are tens of thousands of clones, around 82% observed once, and the top ten hold around 45%. The specimen comprised peripheral blood, sampled 28 days after the second AZD1222 dose. These receptors were obtained from an adult who received the AZD1222 COVID-19 vaccine.

The J gene is TRBJ2-1, the V gene TRBV6-5; D is uncertain. CDR1 is MNHEY and CDR2 is SVGAGI in the germline V gene. With 2 bases removed from V and 0 bases from J, the gap between germline ends came to 8 bases. This CDR3 contains 15 residues. CDR3 region: CASSYPVGSYNEQFF. CDR3 nucleotide sequence: TGTGCCAGCAGTTACCCAGTGGGCTCCTACAATGAGCAGTTCTTC.

The chain couples TRBV9 to TRBJ2-1; tentative D call: TRBD1 (5 bases). The CDR3 has 14 amino acids. Trimming cost V 0 bases and J 8 bases, with 12 bases left between them. Germline V CDR1 and CDR2: SGDLS, YYNGEE. CDR3 amino acids: CASSVGPRADEQFF. In nucleotides, the CDR3 is TGTGCCAGCAGCGTAGGGCCCAGGGCGGATGAGCAGTTCTTC.

The chain carries TRBV19 and TRBJ1-2; a possible D gene is TRBD1 (6 bases). The germline CDR1 and CDR2 sequences are LNHDA and SQIVND (reference sequence). Trimming removed 3 bases from V and 8 bases from J, with 13 bases in between. This CDR3 has 13 residues. For the CDR3, the DNA is TGTGCCAGTAGTATTTTCGCAGGGGAAGGCTACACCTTC. This encodes CASSIFAGEGYTF. Together with reference TRBV19 and TRBJ1-2, the CDR3 gives the full variable domain: DGGITQSPKYLFRKEGQNVTLSCEQNLNHDAMYWYRQDPGQGLRLIYYSQIVNDFQKGDIAEGYSVSREKKESFPLTVTSAQKNPTAFYLCASSIFAGEGYTFGSGTRLTVV.